Below are 27 T cell receptor beta chains sequenced from a single sample in a study of OX40 agonist ivuxolimab in advanced cancers. Assay used: immunoSEQ multiplex PCR; TCRdb lists only in-frame clones, some missing. Among about 13,000 clones listed, over 70% were seen once. The specimen comprised CD4+ or CD8+ T cells sorted from blood, sampled in a trial of the OX40 agonist ivuxolimab. These receptors came from an adult with an advanced solid tumor such as melanoma, head and neck, liver or kidney cancer.

This clone showed up just once. V is TRBV9 and J is TRBJ1-2, with D maybe TRBD1 (6 bases). The V gene lost 3 bases and the J gene lost 8 bases, with 11 bases spanning the gap. Germline assignment: CDR1 SGDLS and CDR2 YYNGEE. The CDR3 spans 12 residues. The CDR3 protein is CASSGQDLGYTF. In DNA, the CDR3 is TGTGCCAGCAGCGGACAGGATTTAGGCTACACCTTC. The entire variable domain, with the rest obtained from reference TRBV9 and TRBJ1-2, is as follows: DSGVTQTPKHLITATGQRVTLRCSPRSGDLSVYWYQQSLDQGLQFLIQYYNGEERAKGNILERFSAQQFPDLHSELNLSSLELGDSALYFCASSGQDLGYTFGSGTRLTVV.

The rearrangement links TRBV30 to TRBJ2-5; the D is unclear. Germline loops: CDR1 GTSNPN, CDR2 SVGIG (reference sequence). Trimming stripped 6 bases from V and 2 bases from J, with 13 bases between. There are 13 residues in the CDR3. This CDR3 reads CACLPPYQETQYF. The DNA for the CDR3 is TGTGCCTGCCTCCCCCCCTATCAAGAGACCCAGTACTTC. Full variable domain (rest looked up from reference TRBV30 and TRBJ2-5): SQTIHQWPATLVQPVGSPLSLECTVEGTSNPNLYWYRQAAGRGLQLLFYSVGIGQISSEVPQNLSASRPQDRQFILSSKKLLLSDSGFYLCACLPPYQETQYFGPGTRLLVL.

The chain employs TRBV19 and TRBJ1-2; the match to TRBD1 covers 7 bases. The ends lost 6 bases at V and 7 bases at J; junction bases unmatched: 5. Germline CDR1 and CDR2: LNHDA and SQIVND (reference sequence). The CDR3 runs to 12 residues. CDR3 nucleotide sequence: TGTGCCAGTAGGAGACAGGGCCTTGGCTACACCTTC. Protein sequence: CASRRQGLGYTF.

The V call is TRBV6-6, the J call TRBJ2-7; TRBD1 matches 7 bases. The V gene's germline CDR1 is MNHNY and CDR2 SVGAGI (reference sequence). The CDR3 spans 13 residues. V lost 6 bases to trimming and J lost 0 bases; unmatched junction nucleotides: 2. The CDR3 sequence is CASRRQGSYEQYF. The CDR3 DNA reads as TGTGCCAGCAGGCGACAGGGCTCCTACGAGCAGTACTTC.

The genes are TRBV6-5 and TRBJ2-7, with a weak D call TRBD1 (5 bases). Germline V gene data show CDR1 as MNHEY and CDR2 as SVGAGI. The CDR3 runs 14 residues. Trimming removed 6 bases at V and 0 bases at J, with 12 bases between. CDR3 nucleotide sequence: TGTGCCAGCAGCAGCCGCCAGGGCTCCTACGAGCAGTACTTC. As protein: CASSSRQGSYEQYF.

This chain joins TRBV14 and TRBJ2-5; D ambiguous. Germline V lookup: CDR1 SGHDN, CDR2 FVKESK. V was cut by 1 base and J by 5 bases, with 17 bases left in between. This CDR3 contains 16 residues. This CDR3 is CASSQAWSPGRETQYF. CDR3 coding DNA: TGTGCCAGCAGCCAAGCGTGGTCCCCAGGCCGGGAGACCCAGTACTTC.

V gene TRBV4-2 combines with J gene TRBJ2-1; 12 nucleotides match TRBD1. CDR3 length: 17 amino acids. Germline values: CDR1 LGHNA, CDR2 YNFKEQ. V lost 1 base to trimming and J lost 12 bases; unmatched junction nucleotides: 13. The CDR3 spells CASSQVFRDRGRDGQFF. CDR3 nucleotides: TGTGCCAGCAGCCAAGTTTTTCGGGACAGGGGGCGCGATGGGCAGTTCTTC.

This chain links TRBV28 with TRBJ1-2, with D maybe TRBD1 (5 bases). V lost 4 bases and J lost 6, with 21 bases in between. Germline CDR1 MDHEN, CDR2 SYDVKM. The CDR3 sequence is 16 residues long. The CDR3 DNA follows: TGTGCCAGCAGTTCGTCCGGGACTTCGGCGACGGATGGCTACACCTTC. Protein: CASSSSGTSATDGYTF.

This sequence joins TRBV28 and TRBJ2-7; D might be TRBD2 (6 bases). In germline, CDR1 is MDHEN, CDR2 SYDVKM. The CDR3 covers 14 residues. The V end was cut by 2 bases, the J end by 3 bases, with 11 bases between. The CDR3 DNA reads as TGTGCCAGCAGTTTACGGGGGATTATCTACGAGCAGTACTTC. The encoded protein is CASSLRGIIYEQYF.

This chain connects TRBV14 to TRBJ2-1; TRBD2 might be the D (7 bases). V lost 6 bases and J lost 6, with 12 bases in between. CDR1 and CDR2 (germline): SGHDN, FVKESK. The CDR3 runs to 13 residues. The CDR3 nucleotides are TGTGCCAGCAGTCAGGGAGGGGGCAATGAGCAGTTCTTC. It specifies CASSQGGGNEQFF.

CDR3 in DNA: TGTGCCAGCAGTCCAGGTAGCACGCAGTATTTT. This sequence encodes CASSPGSTQYF. The chain is built from TRBV6-5 and TRBJ2-3; D call uncertain. The V and J ends lost 5 bases and 9 bases respectively, with 9 bases between them. Germline values: CDR1 MNHEY, CDR2 SVGAGI. This CDR3 has 11 residues.

J is TRBJ1-2 and V is TRBV6-6, with 10 nucleotides matching TRBD1. Germline CDR1 MNHNY, CDR2 SVGAGI (reference sequence). The ends lost 5 bases at V and 8 bases at J; junction bases unmatched: 11. The CDR3 is 15 residues long. The CDR3 sequence: CASSQPGQGIKGYTF. CDR3 coding DNA: TGTGCCAGCAGTCAACCGGGACAGGGGATTAAAGGCTACACCTTC.

The rearrangement links TRBV6-5 to TRBJ1-2; unclear D gene. CDR1 and CDR2 (germline): MNHEY, SVGAGI. Trimming stripped 2 bases from V and 3 bases from J, with 7 bases between. The CDR3 sequence is 13 residues long. CDR3 loop: CASSYGRDYGYTF. CDR3 DNA sequence: TGTGCCAGCAGTTACGGGAGGGACTATGGCTACACCTTC.

This clone was counted only a few times. The chain recombines TRBV7-9 with TRBJ1-1, with D uncertain. The CDR3 covers 13 residues. Germline CDR1 and CDR2: SEHNR and FQNEAQ (reference sequence). The germline V and J ends were trimmed by 2 bases and 2 bases, with 6 bases remaining between them. The CDR3 loop reads CASSLSENTEAFF. DNA for the CDR3: TGTGCCAGCAGCTTATCAGAAAACACTGAAGCTTTCTTT.

V is TRBV28 and J is TRBJ2-3; D ambiguous. V gave up 3 bases and J gave up 4 bases, with 14 bases separating them. Per germline, CDR1 MDHEN and CDR2 SYDVKM. The CDR3 totals 15 residues. CDR3 DNA sequence: TGTGCCAGCAGTTTTTCCTCAGGTCTTGCAGATACGCAGTATTTT. Its protein product is CASSFSSGLADTQYF. The full variable domain, completed using reference TRBV28 and TRBJ2-3, is DVKVTQSSRYLVKRTGEKVFLECVQDMDHENMFWYRQDPGLGLRLIYFSYDVKMKEKGDIPEGYSVSREKKERFSLILESASTNQTSMYLCASSFSSGLADTQYFGPGTRLTVL.

The V call is TRBV27, the J call TRBJ2-1; 10 bases are shared with TRBD2. The germline CDR1 and CDR2 sequences are MNHEY and SMNVEV (reference sequence). The CDR3 sequence is 15 residues long. Germline trimming cut 0 bases from V and 7 bases from J; bases unmatched to any gene: 3. The CDR3 loop reads CASSLSLAGVNEQFF. Here the CDR3 DNA reads TGTGCCAGCAGTTTATCCCTAGCGGGAGTTAATGAGCAGTTCTTC.

The chain has TRBV19 and TRBJ2-2; 7 nucleotides agree with TRBD1. After removal of 7 bases from V and 7 bases from J, the junction contained 9 bases not matched to a gene. Germline-derived CDR1 and CDR2 are LNHDA and SQIVND (reference sequence). The CDR3 is 14 amino acids. DNA for the CDR3: TGTGCCAGTAAAGACAGGGAGTATATCGGGGAGCTGTTTTTT. This codes for CASKDREYIGELFF.

This chain joins TRBV7-6 and TRBJ1-1; TRBD1 matches 9 bases. V shed 1 base, J shed 6 bases, and the junction held 3 bases outside the gene matches. Germline CDR1 reads SGHVS; CDR2 reads FNYEAQ. The CDR3 extends over 14 amino acids. CDR3 DNA: TGTGCCAGCAGCTTAGAACAGGGGGCTGCTGAAGCTTTCTTT. Amino acids: CASSLEQGAAEAFF.

The CDR3 DNA follows: TGCGCCAGCAGCGGACGGGACTATGGCTACACCTTC. Protein product: CASSGRDYGYTF. The V gene is TRBV4-1, the J gene TRBJ1-2, with D hard to call. CDR3 length: 12 residues. Trimming removed 5 bases at V and 3 bases at J, with 7 bases between. CDR1 MGHRA and CDR2 YSYEKL come from the germline V gene.

The genes are TRBV4-1 and TRBJ2-7; the match to TRBD2 covers 9 bases. The CDR3 spans 16 residues. CDR1 and CDR2 from the germline V gene are MGHRA and YSYEKL. J lost 0 bases, V lost 4 bases, and 7 bases had no gene match. This CDR3 reads CASSPEAGGFSYEQYF. CDR3 DNA: TGCGCCAGCAGCCCGGAAGCGGGGGGTTTCTCCTACGAGCAGTACTTC.

The genes are TRBV13 and TRBJ2-7; D might be TRBD2 (5 bases). This CDR3 comprises 13 residues. The germline V gene has CDR1 PRHDT and CDR2 FYEKMQ (reference sequence). The V gene lost 4 bases and the J gene lost 7 bases, with 14 bases spanning the gap. This CDR3 reads CASSSDSSDEQYF. The CDR3 DNA sequence: TGTGCCAGCAGCTCGGACTCCTCAGATGAGCAGTACTTC.

Details on this clone: At one boundary the junction diverges from the germline segment, which might be a read error. Other DNA sequences of this sample code for an identical CDR3. The rearrangement links TRBV10-3 to TRBJ1-1; D gene unclear. CDR3 length: 12 residues. The germline CDR1 and CDR2 sequences are ENHRY and SYGVKD. This chain's CDR3 is CAIREGNTEAFF. CDR3 nucleotide sequence: TGTGCCATAAGAGAGGGAAACACTGAAGCCTTCTTT.

The chain links TRBV6-5 to TRBJ2-1; a possible D gene is TRBD1 (6 bases). The CDR3 sequence is 14 residues long. CDR1 MNHEY and CDR2 SVGAGI come from the germline V gene. Trimming left V 10 bases short and J 12 bases short, with 25 bases between. The DNA of the CDR3 is TGTGCCACCTCGTCCGGACAGCGAGACGTAGGGCAGTTCTTC. It yields the protein CATSSGQRDVGQFF.

This sequence joins TRBV9 and TRBJ1-2; 9 bases align to TRBD1. The V gene's germline CDR1 is SGDLS and CDR2 YYNGEE. V trimming: 0 bases; J trimming: 2 bases; junction bases outside the gene matches: 5. This CDR3 is built from 16 residues. In nucleotides, the CDR3 is TGTGCCAGCAGCGTAGACCCCGGACAGGGGAACTATGGCTACACCTTC. It translates to CASSVDPGQGNYGYTF.

The gene calls are TRBV9 and TRBJ2-5, with 8 bases lining up with TRBD1. Germline V gives CDR1 SGDLS, CDR2 YYNGEE. Unmatched junction bases numbered 8, after V lost 3 bases and J lost 4 bases. The CDR3 covers 15 residues. CDR3 in amino acids: CASSDNRGWGETQYF. DNA for the CDR3: TGTGCCAGCAGCGATAACAGGGGGTGGGGAGAGACCCAGTACTTC. The complete variable domain, with remaining parts taken from reference TRBV9 and TRBJ2-5, reads DSGVTQTPKHLITATGQRVTLRCSPRSGDLSVYWYQQSLDQGLQFLIQYYNGEERAKGNILERFSAQQFPDLHSELNLSSLELGDSALYFCASSDNRGWGETQYFGPGTRLLVL.

J is TRBJ2-2 and V is TRBV7-8, with 8 nucleotides matching TRBD2. Losses at the gene ends were 4 bases for V and 0 bases for J; bases not matched to a gene: 7. The CDR3 is 17 amino acids. CDR1 and CDR2 (germline): SGHVS, FQNEAQ. The CDR3 spells CASSSLAGGSNTGELFF. CDR3 DNA sequence: TGTGCCAGCAGCTCCCTCGCGGGAGGTTCGAACACCGGGGAGCTGTTTTTT.

The V call is TRBV29-1, the J call TRBJ1-1; 7 bases are shared with TRBD1. J was trimmed by 6 bases and V by 1 base; bases with no gene match: 20. Per the germline V gene, CDR1 is SQVTM and CDR2 is ANQGSEA. The CDR3 totals 18 residues. CDR3 protein: CSVEGRGRIGGVRSEAFF. CDR3 bases: TGCAGCGTTGAAGGGAGAGGGCGGATAGGGGGCGTTCGTTCTGAAGCTTTCTTT.